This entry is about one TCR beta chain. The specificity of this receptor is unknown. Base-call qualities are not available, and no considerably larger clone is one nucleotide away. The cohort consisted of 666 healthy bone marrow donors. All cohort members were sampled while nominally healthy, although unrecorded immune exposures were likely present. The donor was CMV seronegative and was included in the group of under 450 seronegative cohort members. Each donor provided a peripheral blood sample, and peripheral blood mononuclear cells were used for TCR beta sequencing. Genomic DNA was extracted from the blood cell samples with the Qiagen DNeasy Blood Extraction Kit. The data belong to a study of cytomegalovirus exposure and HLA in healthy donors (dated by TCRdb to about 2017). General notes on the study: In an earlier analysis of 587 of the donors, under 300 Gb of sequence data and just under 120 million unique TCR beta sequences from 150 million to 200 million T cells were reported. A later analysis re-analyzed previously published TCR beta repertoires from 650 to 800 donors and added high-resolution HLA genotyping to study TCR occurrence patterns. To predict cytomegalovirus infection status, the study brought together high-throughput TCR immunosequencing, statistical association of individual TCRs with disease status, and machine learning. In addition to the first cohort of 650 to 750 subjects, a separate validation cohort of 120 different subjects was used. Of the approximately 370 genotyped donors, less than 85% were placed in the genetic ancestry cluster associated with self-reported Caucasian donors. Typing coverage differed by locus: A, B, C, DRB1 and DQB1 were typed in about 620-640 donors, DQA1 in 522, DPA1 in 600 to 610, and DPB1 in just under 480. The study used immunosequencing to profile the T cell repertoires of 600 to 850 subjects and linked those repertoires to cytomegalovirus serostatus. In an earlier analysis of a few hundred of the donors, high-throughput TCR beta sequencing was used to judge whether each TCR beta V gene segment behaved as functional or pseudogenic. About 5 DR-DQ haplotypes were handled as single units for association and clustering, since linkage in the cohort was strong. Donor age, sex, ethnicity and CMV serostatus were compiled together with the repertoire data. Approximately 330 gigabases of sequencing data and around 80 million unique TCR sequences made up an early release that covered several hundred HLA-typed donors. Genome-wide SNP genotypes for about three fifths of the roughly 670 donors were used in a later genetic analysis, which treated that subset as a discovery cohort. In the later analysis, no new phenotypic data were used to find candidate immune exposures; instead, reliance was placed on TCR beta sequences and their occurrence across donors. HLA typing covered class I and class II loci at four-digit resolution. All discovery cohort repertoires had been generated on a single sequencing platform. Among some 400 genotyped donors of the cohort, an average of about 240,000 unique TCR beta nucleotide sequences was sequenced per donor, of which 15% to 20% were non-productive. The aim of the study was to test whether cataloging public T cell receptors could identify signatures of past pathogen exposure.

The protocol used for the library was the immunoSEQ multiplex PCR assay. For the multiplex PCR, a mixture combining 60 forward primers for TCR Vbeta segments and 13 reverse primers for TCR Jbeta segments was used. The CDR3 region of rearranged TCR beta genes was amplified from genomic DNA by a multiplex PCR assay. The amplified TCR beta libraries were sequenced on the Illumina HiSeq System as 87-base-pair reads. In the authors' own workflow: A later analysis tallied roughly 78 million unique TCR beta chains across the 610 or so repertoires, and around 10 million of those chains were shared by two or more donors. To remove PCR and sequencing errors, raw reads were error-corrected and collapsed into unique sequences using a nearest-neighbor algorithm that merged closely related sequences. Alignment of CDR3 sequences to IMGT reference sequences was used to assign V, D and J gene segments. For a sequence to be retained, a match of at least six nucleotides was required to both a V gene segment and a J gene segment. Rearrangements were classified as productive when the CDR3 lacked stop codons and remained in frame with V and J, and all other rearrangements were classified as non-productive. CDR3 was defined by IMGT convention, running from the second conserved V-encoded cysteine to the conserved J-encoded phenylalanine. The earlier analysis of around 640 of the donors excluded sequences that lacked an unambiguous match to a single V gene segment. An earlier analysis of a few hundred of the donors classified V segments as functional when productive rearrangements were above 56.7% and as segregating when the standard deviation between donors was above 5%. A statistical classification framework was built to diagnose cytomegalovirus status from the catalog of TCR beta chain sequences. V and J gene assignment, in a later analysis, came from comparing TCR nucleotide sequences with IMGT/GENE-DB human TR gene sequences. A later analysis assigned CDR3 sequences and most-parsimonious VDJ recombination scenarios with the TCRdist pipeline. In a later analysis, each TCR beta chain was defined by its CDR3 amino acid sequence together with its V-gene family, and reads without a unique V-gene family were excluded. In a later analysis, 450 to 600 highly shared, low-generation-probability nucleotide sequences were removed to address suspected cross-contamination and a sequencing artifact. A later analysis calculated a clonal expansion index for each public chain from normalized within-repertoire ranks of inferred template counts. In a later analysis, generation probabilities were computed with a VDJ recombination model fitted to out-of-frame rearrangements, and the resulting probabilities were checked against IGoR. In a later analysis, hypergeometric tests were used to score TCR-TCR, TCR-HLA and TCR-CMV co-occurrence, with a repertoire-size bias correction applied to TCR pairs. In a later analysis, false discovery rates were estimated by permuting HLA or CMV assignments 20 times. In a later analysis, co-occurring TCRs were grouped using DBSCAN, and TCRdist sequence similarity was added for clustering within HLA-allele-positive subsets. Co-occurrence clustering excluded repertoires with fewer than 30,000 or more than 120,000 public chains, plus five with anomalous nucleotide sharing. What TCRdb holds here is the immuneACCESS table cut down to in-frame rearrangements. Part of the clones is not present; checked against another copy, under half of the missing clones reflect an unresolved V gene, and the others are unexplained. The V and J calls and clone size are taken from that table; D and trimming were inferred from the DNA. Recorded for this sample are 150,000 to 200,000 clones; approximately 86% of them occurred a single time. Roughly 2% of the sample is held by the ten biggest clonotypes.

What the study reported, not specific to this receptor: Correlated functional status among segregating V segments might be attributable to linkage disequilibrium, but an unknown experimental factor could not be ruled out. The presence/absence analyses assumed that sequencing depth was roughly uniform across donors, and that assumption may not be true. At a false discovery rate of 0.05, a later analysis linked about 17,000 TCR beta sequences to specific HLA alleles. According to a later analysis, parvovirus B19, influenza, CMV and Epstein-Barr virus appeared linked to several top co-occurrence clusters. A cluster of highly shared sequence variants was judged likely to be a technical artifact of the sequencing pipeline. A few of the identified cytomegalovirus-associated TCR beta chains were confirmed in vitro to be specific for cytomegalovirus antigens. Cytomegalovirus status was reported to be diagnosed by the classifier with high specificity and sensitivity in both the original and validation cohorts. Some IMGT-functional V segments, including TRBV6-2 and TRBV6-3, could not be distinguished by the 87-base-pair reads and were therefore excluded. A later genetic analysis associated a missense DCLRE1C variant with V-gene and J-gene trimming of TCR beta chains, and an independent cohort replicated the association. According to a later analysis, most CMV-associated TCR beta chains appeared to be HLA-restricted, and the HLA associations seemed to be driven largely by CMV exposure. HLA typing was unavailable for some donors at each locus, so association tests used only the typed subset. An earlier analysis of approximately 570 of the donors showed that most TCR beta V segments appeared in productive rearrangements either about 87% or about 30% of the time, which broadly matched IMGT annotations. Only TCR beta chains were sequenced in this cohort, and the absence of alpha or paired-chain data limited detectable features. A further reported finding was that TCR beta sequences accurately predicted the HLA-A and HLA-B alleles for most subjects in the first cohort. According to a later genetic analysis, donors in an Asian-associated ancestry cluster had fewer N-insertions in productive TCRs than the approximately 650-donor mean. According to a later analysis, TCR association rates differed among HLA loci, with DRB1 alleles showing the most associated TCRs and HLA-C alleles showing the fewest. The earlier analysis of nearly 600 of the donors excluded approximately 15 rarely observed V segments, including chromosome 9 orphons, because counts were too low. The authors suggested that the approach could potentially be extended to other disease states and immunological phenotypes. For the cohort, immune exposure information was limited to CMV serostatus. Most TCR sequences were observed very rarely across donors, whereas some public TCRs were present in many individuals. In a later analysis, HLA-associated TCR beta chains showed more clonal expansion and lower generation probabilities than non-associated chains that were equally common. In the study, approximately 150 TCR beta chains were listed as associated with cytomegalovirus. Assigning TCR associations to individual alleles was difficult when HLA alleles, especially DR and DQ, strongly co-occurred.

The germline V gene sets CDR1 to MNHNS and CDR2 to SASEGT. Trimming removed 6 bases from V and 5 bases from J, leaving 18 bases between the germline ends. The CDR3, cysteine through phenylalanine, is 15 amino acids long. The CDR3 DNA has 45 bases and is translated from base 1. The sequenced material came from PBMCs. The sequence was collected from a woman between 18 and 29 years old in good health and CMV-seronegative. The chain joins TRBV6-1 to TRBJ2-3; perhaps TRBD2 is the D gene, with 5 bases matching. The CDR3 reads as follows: CASRAPNTRRDTQYF. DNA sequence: TGTGCCAGCAGGGCCCCCAATACTAGAAGAGATACGCAGTATTTT.